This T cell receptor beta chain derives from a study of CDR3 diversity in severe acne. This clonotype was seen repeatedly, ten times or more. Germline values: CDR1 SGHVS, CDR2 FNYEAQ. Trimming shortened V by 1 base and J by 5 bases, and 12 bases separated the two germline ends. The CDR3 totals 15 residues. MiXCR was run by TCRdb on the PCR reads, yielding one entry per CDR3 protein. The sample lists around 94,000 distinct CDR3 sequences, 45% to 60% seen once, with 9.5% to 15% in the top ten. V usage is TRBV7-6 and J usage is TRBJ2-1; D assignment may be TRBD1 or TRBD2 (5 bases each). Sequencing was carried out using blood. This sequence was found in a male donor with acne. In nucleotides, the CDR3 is TGTGCCAGCAGCTTAGGAGGGGTTGGAAACAATGAGCAGTTCTTC. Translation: CASSLGGVGNNEQFF.